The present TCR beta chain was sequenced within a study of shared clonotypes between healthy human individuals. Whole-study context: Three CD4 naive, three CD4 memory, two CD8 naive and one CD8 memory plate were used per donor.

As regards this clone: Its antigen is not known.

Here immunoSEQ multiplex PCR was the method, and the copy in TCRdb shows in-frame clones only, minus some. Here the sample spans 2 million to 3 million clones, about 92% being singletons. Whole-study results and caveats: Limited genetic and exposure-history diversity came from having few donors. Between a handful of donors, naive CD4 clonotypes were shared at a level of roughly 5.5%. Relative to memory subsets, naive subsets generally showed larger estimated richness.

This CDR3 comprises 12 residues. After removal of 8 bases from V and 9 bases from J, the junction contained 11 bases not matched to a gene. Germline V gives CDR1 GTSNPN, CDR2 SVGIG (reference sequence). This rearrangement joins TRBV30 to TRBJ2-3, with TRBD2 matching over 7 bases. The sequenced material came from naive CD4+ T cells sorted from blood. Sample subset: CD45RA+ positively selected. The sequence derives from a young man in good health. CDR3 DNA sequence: TGTGCCCGGGGGGTTCGGGACGGGACGCAGTATTTT. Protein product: CARGVRDGTQYF.